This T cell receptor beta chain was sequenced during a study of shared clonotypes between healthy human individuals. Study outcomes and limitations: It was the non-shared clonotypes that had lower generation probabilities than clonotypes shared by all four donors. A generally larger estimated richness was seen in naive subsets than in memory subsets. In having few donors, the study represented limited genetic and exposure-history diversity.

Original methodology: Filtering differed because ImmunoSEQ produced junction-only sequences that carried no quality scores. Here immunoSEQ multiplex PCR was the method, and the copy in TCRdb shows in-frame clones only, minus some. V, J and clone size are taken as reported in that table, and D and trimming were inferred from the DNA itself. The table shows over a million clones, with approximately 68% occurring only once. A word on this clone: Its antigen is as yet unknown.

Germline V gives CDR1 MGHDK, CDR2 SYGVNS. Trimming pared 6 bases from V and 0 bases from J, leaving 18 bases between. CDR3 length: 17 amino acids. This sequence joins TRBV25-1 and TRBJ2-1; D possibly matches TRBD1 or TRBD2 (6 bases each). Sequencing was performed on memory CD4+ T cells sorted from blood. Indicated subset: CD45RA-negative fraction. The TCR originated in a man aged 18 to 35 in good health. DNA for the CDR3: TGTGCCAGCAGCAGCCCCCCCGGGGGCAGCTCCTACAATGAGCAGTTCTTC. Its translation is CASSSPPGGSSYNEQFF.